This TCR beta chain was recovered during a study of PD-1 blockade in classical Hodgkin lymphoma. Autologous stem cell transplantation was followed by relapse in every patient, and brentuximab vedotin exposure varied. Using immunoSEQ multiplex PCR, the repertoire was profiled, and TCRdb retains in-frame clones only, with some absent. This table has 14,000 or so clones, approximately 77% appearing once. The CDR3 is made up of 13 amino acids. CDR1 and CDR2 (germline): KGHSH, LQKENI. V lost 6 bases and J 5 bases, leaving 11 bases between the germline ends. The sequence was obtained from a human donor with classical Hodgkin lymphoma. V and J are TRBV18 and TRBJ2-1; possibly TRBD1 for D (6 bases). Material: peripheral blood mononuclear cells (PBMCs), obtained at baseline. The CDR3 nucleotides read TGTGCCAGCTCCCCCGGGACAAACAATGAGCAGTTCTTC. It translates to CASSPGTNNEQFF.